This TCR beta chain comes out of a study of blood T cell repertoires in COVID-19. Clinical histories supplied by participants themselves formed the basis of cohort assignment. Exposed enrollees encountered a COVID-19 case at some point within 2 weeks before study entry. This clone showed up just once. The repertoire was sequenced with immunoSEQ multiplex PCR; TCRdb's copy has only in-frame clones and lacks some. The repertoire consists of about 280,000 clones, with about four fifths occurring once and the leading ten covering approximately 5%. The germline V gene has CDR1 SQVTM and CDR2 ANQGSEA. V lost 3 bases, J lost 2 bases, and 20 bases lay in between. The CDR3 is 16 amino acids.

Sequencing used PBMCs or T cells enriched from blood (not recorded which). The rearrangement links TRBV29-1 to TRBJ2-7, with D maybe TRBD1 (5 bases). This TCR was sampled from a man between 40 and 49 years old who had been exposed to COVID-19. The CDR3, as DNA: TGCAGCGTTGATGGTAGTCCAGGGAAGGGGACCTACGAGCAGTACTTC. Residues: CSVDGSPGKGTYEQYF.